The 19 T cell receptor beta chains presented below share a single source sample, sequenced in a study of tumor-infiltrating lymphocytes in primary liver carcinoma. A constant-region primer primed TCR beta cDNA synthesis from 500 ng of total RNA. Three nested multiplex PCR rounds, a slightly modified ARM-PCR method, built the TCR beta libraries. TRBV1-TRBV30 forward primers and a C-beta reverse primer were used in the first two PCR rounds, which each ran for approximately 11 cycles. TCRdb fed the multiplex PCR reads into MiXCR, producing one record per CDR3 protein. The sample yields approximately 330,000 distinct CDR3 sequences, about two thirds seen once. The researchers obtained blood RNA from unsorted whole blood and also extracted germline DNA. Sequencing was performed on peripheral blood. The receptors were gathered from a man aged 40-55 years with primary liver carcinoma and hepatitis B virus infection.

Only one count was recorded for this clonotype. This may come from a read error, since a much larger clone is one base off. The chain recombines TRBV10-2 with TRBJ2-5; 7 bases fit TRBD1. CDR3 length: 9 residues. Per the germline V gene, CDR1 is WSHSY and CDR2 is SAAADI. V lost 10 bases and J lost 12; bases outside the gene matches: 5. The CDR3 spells CANRGLKYF. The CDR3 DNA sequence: TGCGCCAACAGGGGCCTCAAGTACTTC.

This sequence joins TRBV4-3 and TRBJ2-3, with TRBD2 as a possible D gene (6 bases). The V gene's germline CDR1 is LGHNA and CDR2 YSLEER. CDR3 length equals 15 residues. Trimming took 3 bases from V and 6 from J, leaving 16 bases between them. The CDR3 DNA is TGCGCCAGCAGCCAGACCGGAGATGGGGGGGATACGCAGTATTTT. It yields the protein CASSQTGDGGDTQYF.

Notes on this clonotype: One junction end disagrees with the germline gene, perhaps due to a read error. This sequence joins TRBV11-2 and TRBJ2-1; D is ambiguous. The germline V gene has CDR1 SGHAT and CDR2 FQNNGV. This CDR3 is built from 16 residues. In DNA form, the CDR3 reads TGTGCCAACAGCTTAGCAGACCGCATAATTTACAATGAGCAGTTCTTC. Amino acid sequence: CANSLADRIIYNEQFF. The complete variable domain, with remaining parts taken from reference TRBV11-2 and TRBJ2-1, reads EAGVAQSPRYKIIEKRQSVAFWCNPISGHATLYWYQQILGQGPKLLIQFQNNGVVDDSQLPKDRFSAERLKGVDSTLKIQPAKLEDSAVYLCANSLADRIIYNEQFFGPGTRLTVL.

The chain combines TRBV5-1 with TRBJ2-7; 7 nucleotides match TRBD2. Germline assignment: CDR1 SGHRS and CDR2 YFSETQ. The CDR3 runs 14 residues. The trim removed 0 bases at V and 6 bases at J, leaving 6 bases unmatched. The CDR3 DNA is TGCGCCAGCAGCTTGGCGGGGGGACCCTGCGAGCAGTACTTC. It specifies CASSLAGGPCEQYF.

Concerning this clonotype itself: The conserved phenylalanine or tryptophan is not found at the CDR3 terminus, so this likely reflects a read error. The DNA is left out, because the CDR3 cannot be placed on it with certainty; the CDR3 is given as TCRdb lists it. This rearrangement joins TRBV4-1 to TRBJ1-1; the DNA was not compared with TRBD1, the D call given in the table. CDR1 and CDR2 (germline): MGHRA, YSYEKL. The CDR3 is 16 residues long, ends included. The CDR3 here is CASSQDVQGAPTEAFL.

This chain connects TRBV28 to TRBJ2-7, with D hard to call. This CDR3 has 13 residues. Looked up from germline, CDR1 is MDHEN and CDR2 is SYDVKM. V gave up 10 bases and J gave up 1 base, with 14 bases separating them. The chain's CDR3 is CATQSDLSYEQYF. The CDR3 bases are TGTGCCACCCAGTCCGACCTATCCTACGAGCAGTACTTC. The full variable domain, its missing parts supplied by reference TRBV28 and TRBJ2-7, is DVKVTQSSRYLVKRTGEKVFLECVQDMDHENMFWYRQDPGLGLRLIYFSYDVKMKEKGDIPEGYSVSREKKERFSLILESASTNQTSMYLCATQSDLSYEQYFGPGTRLTVT.

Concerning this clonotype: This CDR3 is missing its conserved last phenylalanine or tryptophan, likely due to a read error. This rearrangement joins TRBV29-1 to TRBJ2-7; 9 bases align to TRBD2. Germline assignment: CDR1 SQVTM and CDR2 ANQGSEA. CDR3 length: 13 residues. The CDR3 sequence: CSVVASGAYEQYL. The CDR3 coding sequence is TGCAGCGTTGTAGCTAGCGGGGCCTACGAACAGTACTTA.

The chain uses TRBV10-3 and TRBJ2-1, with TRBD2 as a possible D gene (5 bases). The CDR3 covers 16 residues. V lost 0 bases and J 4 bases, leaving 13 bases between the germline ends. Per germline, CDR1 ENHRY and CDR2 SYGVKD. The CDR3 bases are TGTGCCATCAGTGAGTCTGAGGTAGCGTTGTACAATGAGCAGTTCTTC. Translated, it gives CAISESEVALYNEQFF.

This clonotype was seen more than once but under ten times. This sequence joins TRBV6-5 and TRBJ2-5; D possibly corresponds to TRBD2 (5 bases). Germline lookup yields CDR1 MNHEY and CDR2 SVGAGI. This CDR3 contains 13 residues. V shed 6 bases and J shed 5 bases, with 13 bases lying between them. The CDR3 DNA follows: TGTGCCAGCAGCCCCGCCCGCGGGGAGACCCAGTACTTC. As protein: CASSPARGETQYF.

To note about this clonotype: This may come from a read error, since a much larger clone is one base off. This chain's CDR3 is CATSKESSYNSPLHF. DNA of the CDR3: TGTGCCACCAGCAAAGAGAGCTCCTATAATTCACCCCTCCACTTT. J is TRBJ1-6 and V is TRBV6-2 or TRBV6-3; no reliable D call. This CDR3 spans 15 amino acids. Germline V gene sequence: CDR1 MNHEY, CDR2 SVGEGT. With 10 bases removed from V and 0 bases from J, the gap between germline ends came to 13 bases.

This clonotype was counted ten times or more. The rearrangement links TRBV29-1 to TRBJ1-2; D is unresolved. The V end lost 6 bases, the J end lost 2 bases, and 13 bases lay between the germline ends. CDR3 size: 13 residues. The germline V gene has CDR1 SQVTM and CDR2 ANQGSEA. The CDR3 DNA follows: TGCAGCGTCCAAAGTTCGGGGAACTATGGCTACACCTTC. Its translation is CSVQSSGNYGYTF.

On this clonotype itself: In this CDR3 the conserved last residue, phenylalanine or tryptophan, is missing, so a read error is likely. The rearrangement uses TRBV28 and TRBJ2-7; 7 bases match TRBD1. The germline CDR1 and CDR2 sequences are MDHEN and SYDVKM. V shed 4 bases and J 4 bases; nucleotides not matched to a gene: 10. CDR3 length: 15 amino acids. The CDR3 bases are TGTGCCAGCAGTTCGCCGGGGACAGAGCCTTACGAGCAGTACTGC. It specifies CASSSPGTEPYEQYC.

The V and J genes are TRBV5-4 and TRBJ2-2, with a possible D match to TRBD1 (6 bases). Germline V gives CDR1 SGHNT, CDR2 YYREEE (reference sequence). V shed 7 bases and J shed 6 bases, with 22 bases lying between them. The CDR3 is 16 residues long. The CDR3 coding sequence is TGTGCCAGCCGAAATTTAGAACAGGGAGCCGCCGGGGAGCTGTTTTTT. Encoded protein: CASRNLEQGAAGELFF.

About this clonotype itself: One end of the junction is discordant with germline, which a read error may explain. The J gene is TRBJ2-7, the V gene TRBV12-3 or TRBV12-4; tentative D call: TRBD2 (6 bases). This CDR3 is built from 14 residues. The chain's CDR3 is CPSSQQGGLYEQYF. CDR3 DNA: TGTCCCAGCAGCCAGCAGGGAGGACTATACGAGCAGTACTTC.

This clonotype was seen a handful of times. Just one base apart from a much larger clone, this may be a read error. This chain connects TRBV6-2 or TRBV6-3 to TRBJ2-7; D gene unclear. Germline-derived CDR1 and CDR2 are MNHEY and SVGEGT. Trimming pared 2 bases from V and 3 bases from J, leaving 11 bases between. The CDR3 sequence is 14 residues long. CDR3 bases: TGTGCCAGCAGTTACGTAAAGATGAACTACGAGCAGTACTTC. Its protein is CASSYVKMNYEQYF.

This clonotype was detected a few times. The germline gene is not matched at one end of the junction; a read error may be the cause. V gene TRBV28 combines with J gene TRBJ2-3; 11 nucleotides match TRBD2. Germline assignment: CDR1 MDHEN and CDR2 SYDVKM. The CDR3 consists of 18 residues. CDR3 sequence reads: CASSPLDLAGGLTDTQYF. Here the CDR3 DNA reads TGTGCTAGCAGTCCTCTCGATCTAGCGGGAGGTCTCACAGATACGCAGTATTTT.

As DNA, the CDR3 is TGTGCCAGCAGCACCAGTCCCCTAGCCAAAAACATTCAGTACTTC. It translates to CASSTSPLAKNIQYF. The gene calls are TRBV6-5 and TRBJ2-4; D is undetermined. CDR1 is MNHEY, CDR2 SVGAGI, per germline. The CDR3 extends over 15 amino acids. V was trimmed by 6 bases and J by 0 bases, leaving 12 bases between them.

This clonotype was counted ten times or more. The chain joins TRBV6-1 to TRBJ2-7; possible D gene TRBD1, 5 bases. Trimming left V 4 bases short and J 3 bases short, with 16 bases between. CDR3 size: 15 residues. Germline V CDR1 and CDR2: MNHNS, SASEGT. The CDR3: CASSVTVVPYYEQYF. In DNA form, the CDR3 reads TGTGCCAGCAGTGTGACAGTAGTTCCATACTACGAGCAGTACTTC.

The CDR3 DNA follows: TGTGCCAGCAGCTTGTATGAGAACACTGAAGCTTTCTTT. Amino acids: CASSLYENTEAFF. The chain carries TRBV5-4 and TRBJ1-1; D gene unclear. Trimming took off 1 base at V and 1 base at J, with 5 bases between the two ends. The CDR3 extends over 13 amino acids. The V gene's germline CDR1 is SGHNT and CDR2 YYREEE (reference sequence).